The 27 T cell receptor beta chains given below trace back to one sample, sequenced in a study of T cells in Graves' hyperthyroidism and ophthalmopathy. Using RNA transcripts as the source, TCR beta CDR3 regions were amplified. With the HTBI primer set, the TCR CDR3 went through a first round of RT-PCR. MiXCR was run by TCRdb on the multiplex PCR reads, yielding one entry per CDR3 protein. The sample comprises about 380,000 distinct CDR3 sequences, about 13% of which are singletons, and around 20% rests with the top ten. Material: blood. These receptors all stem from a man between 25 and 39 years old with Graves' hyperthyroidism that later progressed to Graves' ophthalmopathy.

In this sample, this clonotype turned up many times. The rearrangement links TRBV2 to TRBJ1-1; 7 bases fit TRBD1. The CDR3 spans 15 residues. V lost 6 bases, J lost 1 base, and 8 bases stayed unmatched. Germline lookup yields CDR1 SNHLY and CDR2 FYNNEI. The CDR3 loop is CASRLGQVGNTEAFF. The DNA for the CDR3 is TGTGCCAGCAGACTTGGACAGGTGGGGAACACTGAAGCTTTCTTT.

The chain employs TRBV28 and TRBJ2-7, with TRBD2 as a possible D gene (5 bases). V was cut by 5 bases and J by 5 bases, with 13 bases left in between. Germline V gives CDR1 MDHEN, CDR2 SYDVKM. The CDR3 covers 13 residues. The CDR3 DNA is TGTGCCAGCAGTGAATGGGCGAGGGACGAGCAGTACTTC. Translating gives CASSEWARDEQYF.

This clonotype was seen many times. The chain uses TRBV28 and TRBJ2-7; no definite D call. Per the germline V gene, CDR1 is MDHEN and CDR2 is SYDVKM. V gave up 2 bases and J gave up 2 bases, with 4 bases separating them. The CDR3 runs to 12 residues. The CDR3 DNA follows: TGTGCCAGCAGTTTAAACGCCTACGAGCAGTACTTC. It is translated as CASSLNAYEQYF.

This clonotype has a handful of counts. The chain links TRBV28 to TRBJ2-7; maybe TRBD1 (5 bases). Germline CDR1 reads MDHEN; CDR2 reads SYDVKM. The V and J ends lost 1 base and 9 bases respectively, with 13 bases between them. The CDR3 is made up of 13 amino acids. CDR3 coding DNA: TGTGCCAGCAGTTTATCCCAGGGCAGAGCGCAGTACTTC. Translation gives CASSLSQGRAQYF.

Many counts were recorded for this clonotype. The chain recombines TRBV27 with TRBJ2-1; the match to TRBD1 covers 10 bases. Germline V gene lookup returns CDR1 MNHEY and CDR2 SMNVEV (reference sequence). This CDR3 has 18 amino acids. V shed 6 bases and J 4 bases; nucleotides not matched to a gene: 15. The CDR3 region has the DNA TGTGCCAGCAGGGGGGGTTTAACCGGGACAGGGGCATACAATGAGCAGTTCTTC. It yields the protein CASRGGLTGTGAYNEQFF.

Here the CDR3 DNA reads TGTGCCAGCCGGGACACTAATGAAAAACTGTTTTTT. Its protein is CASRDTNEKLFF. The chain uses TRBV10-3 and TRBJ1-4, with D possibly matching TRBD1 (5 bases). Germline loops: CDR1 ENHRY, CDR2 SYGVKD. Trimming cost V 10 bases and J 2 bases, with 8 bases left between them. The CDR3 consists of 12 residues.

This clonotype was recorded many times. The chain joins TRBV28 to TRBJ1-4; D uncertain. The CDR3 spans 13 residues. V was shortened by 5 bases and J by 7 bases, with 11 bases between the two germline ends. Germline CDR1 is MDHEN and CDR2 is SYDVKM. This CDR3 is CASSLRASEKLFF. The CDR3, as DNA: TGTGCCAGCAGTCTCCGGGCCTCTGAAAAACTGTTTTTT.

The chain joins TRBV20-1 to TRBJ1-5; D not certain. The CDR3 length is 11 residues. The V end lost 5 bases, the J end lost 12 bases, and 14 bases lay between the germline ends. The V gene's germline CDR1 is DFQATT and CDR2 SNEGSKA (reference sequence). The CDR3 spells CSAGRGLLQHF. The CDR3 nucleotides are TGCAGTGCTGGACGAGGGTTGCTCCAGCATTTT.

Remarks on this clonotype: One base away lies a much larger clone, so this may be a sequencing read error. The CDR3, as DNA: TGCAGTGCTCAACAGGGACGCAATGGGCAGTTCTTC. As protein: CSAQQGRNGQFF. J is TRBJ2-1 and V is TRBV20-1, with D perhaps matching TRBD1 (6 bases). This CDR3 has 12 residues. Per the germline V gene, CDR1 is DFQATT and CDR2 is SNEGSKA (reference sequence).

This clonotype was counted many times. The chain employs TRBV12-3 or TRBV12-4 and TRBJ2-7; D is possibly TRBD1 (5 bases). The CDR3 spans 14 residues. V was pared by 7 bases and J by 0 bases, with 13 bases between. The CDR3 protein is CASKRTYGSYEQYF. The CDR3 DNA sequence: TGTGCCAGCAAAAGGACATATGGCTCCTACGAGCAGTACTTC.

At least ten counts were recorded for this clonotype. The chain is built from TRBV28 and TRBJ1-2, with a weak D call TRBD1 (6 bases). This CDR3 comprises 14 residues. CDR1 MDHEN and CDR2 SYDVKM come from the germline V gene. V was shortened by 1 base and J by 8 bases, with 14 bases between the two germline ends. The CDR3 DNA reads TGTGCCAGCAGTTTATTGGACAGCCGGGGCGGCTACACCTTC. It yields the protein CASSLLDSRGGYTF.

This clonotype was seen a few times. J is TRBJ1-4 and V is TRBV15; D is unresolved. Trimming took 1 base from V and 5 from J, leaving 11 bases between them. CDR3 size: 15 residues. Germline V gene lookup returns CDR1 LNHNV and CDR2 YYDKDF (reference sequence). As DNA, the CDR3 is TGTGCCACCAGCAGAGTAGGAGGGAAGAATGAAAAACTGTTTTTT. It codes for CATSRVGGKNEKLFF.

This clonotype was observed many times. This rearrangement joins TRBV25-1 to TRBJ1-1; the D gene is possibly TRBD1 (5 bases). CDR3 length: 14 amino acids. Trimming took 2 bases from V and 10 from J, leaving 17 bases between them. Germline values: CDR1 MGHDK, CDR2 SYGVNS. The CDR3 sequence is CASSENWGRGGAFF. The DNA for the CDR3 is TGTGCCAGCAGTGAAAATTGGGGCCGGGGGGGAGCTTTCTTT.

This clonotype came up many times. The V gene is TRBV27, the J gene TRBJ1-2, with 9 nucleotides matching TRBD1. The CDR3 has 14 amino acids. Trimming cost V 5 bases and J 4 bases; bases outside gene matches: 5. Germline CDR1 and CDR2: MNHEY and SMNVEV (reference sequence). This chain's CDR3 is CASSTGGGIYGYTF. CDR3 nucleotides: TGTGCCAGCAGTACAGGGGGCGGGATCTATGGCTACACCTTC.

This clonotype was recorded at least ten times. The V and J genes are TRBV28 and TRBJ2-7; D is tentatively TRBD1 or TRBD2 (5 bases each). The CDR3 runs 12 residues. Germline CDR1 MDHEN, CDR2 SYDVKM. The V end was cut by 4 bases, the J end by 3 bases, with 7 bases between. CDR3 amino acids: CASSWGIYEQYF. DNA of the CDR3: TGTGCCAGCAGTTGGGGGATCTACGAGCAGTACTTC.

As for this clonotype: This clone may be a read error of a much larger clone one base away. The rearrangement uses TRBV11-2 and TRBJ2-1; D is uncertain. Per germline, CDR1 SGHAT and CDR2 FQNNGV. The CDR3 runs to 13 residues. CDR3 protein: CVSSLDRNNEQFF. The CDR3 DNA is TGTGTCAGCAGCTTAGACCGGAACAATGAGCAGTTCTTC.

The chain uses TRBV7-2 and TRBJ2-1; D is uncertain. This CDR3 spans 12 amino acids. V was cut by 9 bases and J by 4 bases, with 10 bases left in between. Per germline, CDR1 SGHTA and CDR2 FQGNSA. CDR3 sequence: CASRYSYNEQFF. CDR3 DNA: TGTGCCAGTAGGTACAGTTACAATGAGCAGTTCTTC.

The rearrangement links TRBV9 to TRBJ2-2, with D possibly TRBD1 on 5 matching bases. V was clipped by 6 bases and J by 4 bases, with 19 bases between them. The CDR3 sequence is 16 residues long. Germline values: CDR1 SGDLS, CDR2 YYNGEE. The chain's CDR3 is CASTAQPTASTGELFF. The CDR3 bases are TGTGCCAGCACCGCTCAACCGACAGCGTCCACCGGGGAGCTGTTTTTT.

CDR3 DNA sequence: TGCGCCAGCAGCCAAGGGGCCCCCTACGAGCAGTACTTC. This encodes CASSQGAPYEQYF. The V and J genes are TRBV4-1 and TRBJ2-7; D is undetermined. Germline values: CDR1 MGHRA, CDR2 YSYEKL. Trimming took off 1 base at V and 2 bases at J, with 6 bases between the two ends. The CDR3 is 13 residues long.

The chain employs TRBV6-4 and TRBJ1-5; D might be TRBD1 (5 bases). Between the trimmed V and J ends, which lost 9 bases and 3 bases, there was a span of 18 bases. CDR3 size: 15 residues. Germline lookup yields CDR1 MRHNA and CDR2 SNTAGT. CDR3 in DNA: TGTGCCAGGATGGCGAGGACATTAGACAATCAGCCCCAGCATTTT. This encodes CARMARTLDNQPQHF.

This clonotype has a handful of counts. This chain joins TRBV29-1 and TRBJ1-1; D ambiguous. The V end lost 4 bases, the J end lost 0 bases, and 12 bases lay between the germline ends. This CDR3 spans 14 amino acids. Per germline, CDR1 SQVTM and CDR2 ANQGSEA. The CDR3 DNA reads as TGCAGCGTTGTCGATCCTCCTATGAACACTGAAGCTTTCTTT. Encoded protein: CSVVDPPMNTEAFF. Filled out from reference TRBV29-1 and TRBJ1-1, the complete variable domain reads SAVISQKPSRDICQRGTSLTIQCQVDSQVTMMFWYRQQPGQSLTLIATANQGSEATYESGFVIDKFPISRPNLTFSTLTVSNMSPEDSSIYLCSVVDPPMNTEAFFGQGTRLTVV.

The sample holds many counts of this clonotype. The chain recombines TRBV6-4 with TRBJ2-2; D gene unclear. Germline V gene sequence: CDR1 MRHNA, CDR2 SNTAGT. This CDR3 comprises 13 residues. V was trimmed by 3 bases and J by 3 bases, leaving 5 bases between them. Written as DNA, the CDR3 is TGTGCCAGCAGTGAGACGGACACCGGGGAGCTGTTTTTT. This encodes CASSETDTGELFF.

This clonotype occurred many times. V is TRBV7-8 and J is TRBJ1-1; D gene ambiguous. Per the germline V gene, CDR1 is SGHVS and CDR2 is FQNEAQ. The CDR3 loop spans 14 amino acids. V lost 6 bases, J lost 0 bases, and 11 bases lay in between. CDR3: CASSLTGMNTEAFF. As DNA, the CDR3 is TGTGCCAGCAGTTTGACGGGCATGAACACTGAAGCTTTCTTT. Drawing the rest from reference TRBV7-8 and TRBJ1-1, the complete variable domain is GAGVSQSPRYKVAKRGQDVALRCDPISGHVSLFWYQQALGQGPEFLTYFQNEAQLDKSGLPSDRFFAERPEGSVSTLKIQRTQQEDSAVYLCASSLTGMNTEAFFGQGTRLTVV.

This clonotype was seen repeatedly, ten times or more. This chain links TRBV29-1 with TRBJ1-1, with a tentative D call TRBD1 (6 bases). The germline V and J ends were trimmed by 5 bases and 1 base, with 11 bases remaining between them. The germline gives CDR1 SQVTM, CDR2 ANQGSEA. The CDR3 length is 13 residues. CDR3 coding DNA: TGCAGCGTTCGGGTGGGGGCGAACACTGAAGCTTTCTTT. It codes for CSVRVGANTEAFF.

This clonotype was seen repeatedly, ten times or more. J is TRBJ1-5 and V is TRBV20-1, with 10 bases aligning to TRBD1. V was pared by 8 bases and J by 5 bases, with 3 bases of the junction left unmatched. The CDR3 is 12 residues long. Germline V CDR1 and CDR2: DFQATT, SNEGSKA (reference sequence). CDR3 in amino acids: CSTGQGDQPQHF. In DNA form, the CDR3 reads TGCAGTACAGGACAGGGGGATCAGCCCCAGCATTTT.

V is TRBV2 and J is TRBJ2-1, with D tentatively TRBD1 or TRBD2 (7 bases each). Germline V gene data show CDR1 as SNHLY and CDR2 as FYNNEI. V was cut by 8 bases and J by 0 bases, with 23 bases left in between. The CDR3 has 18 residues. CDR3 protein: CASETRGGGGSSYNEQFF. The CDR3 DNA is TGTGCCAGCGAAACCAGGGGGGGTGGGGGATCCTCCTACAATGAGCAGTTCTTC.

With respect to this clonotype: A much larger clone is a single base away; this may be a read error. The chain recombines TRBV15 with TRBJ1-2; 7 nucleotides align to TRBD1. This CDR3 has 15 residues. The ends lost 8 bases at V and 4 bases at J; junction bases unmatched: 13. Germline V gene sequence: CDR1 LNHNV, CDR2 YYDKDF (reference sequence). This CDR3 is CATGSGTAEGYGYTF. CDR3 nucleotides: TGTGCCACCGGCTCAGGGACAGCTGAAGGCTATGGCTACACCTTC.